Below, one T cell receptor (beta chain) is given with its context. CDR3 length: 16 amino acids. Losses at the gene ends were 5 bases for V and 2 bases for J; bases not matched to a gene: 11. Germline V gene data show CDR1 as SEHNR and CDR2 as FQNEAQ (reference sequence). The data are from a study of early T cells in non-severe SARS-CoV-2 infection. One entry per CDR3 protein, called by TCRdb with MiXCR from the 5' RACE reads. The sample carries tens of thousands of distinct CDR3 sequences, around 9% recorded once. Material: whole blood. The chain has TRBV7-9 and TRBJ2-7; 8 positions agree with TRBD2. The sequence derives from an adult who was a healthcare worker with PCR-confirmed SARS-CoV-2 infection or an uninfected control (not recorded which). The CDR3 loop is CASSHPSSGETYEQYF. DNA of the CDR3: TGTGCCAGCAGCCACCCTAGTAGCGGGGAAACCTACGAGCAGTACTTC.